This T cell receptor beta chain was found in a study of blood T cell repertoires in COVID-19 (dated by TCRdb to 2020 to 2021). Context from the whole study: Collaborator samples came from the United States, Italy and Spain and covered acute and convalescent phases of COVID-19. HLA class I and class II types, where available, came from metadata supplied by the sample provider rather than from assay-based typing. The prospective study material was composed of cDNA or gDNA derived from T cells, B-cell-depleted T cells, or PBMCs. Subjects who had been exposed to COVID-19, were actively infected with it, or had recovered from it provided the deeply sampled blood TCRbeta repertoires that made up the dataset. A de-identified subject ID, COVID-19 status, age in years and sex were almost always included in the sample metadata. The repertoires were made available in a free public database intended to serve as a resource for research on the immune response to SARS-CoV-2. The samples were drawn from two sources: the first 160 participants of the ongoing ImmuneRACE study, and 1,200 or so subjects contributed by 6 global collaborators. Summary of the overall study and its limitations: How much clinical and demographic metadata was included differed by source and by participant, and the metadata was provided uncurated.

As regards this clone: It lacks a known antigen. No much larger clone is present one base from it, and per-base qualities are unavailable.

Relative to germline, V is 1 base shorter and J is 9 bases shorter, with 13 bases between their ends. CDR1 and CDR2, per the germline V gene (reference sequence), are MNHEY and SMNVEV. The CDR3 covers 15 residues, taking in both the cysteine and the phenylalanine. This entry keeps only the CDR3 DNA: 45 bases, framed from base 1. TCRbeta CDR3 regions were amplified from genomic DNA using the immunoSEQ Assay, a bias-controlled multiplex PCR. The original pipeline was this. The number of nucleated cells in each sample was estimated by amplification of reference gene primers within the assay. Sequence reads were collapsed and filtered to measure the absolute abundance of every unique TCRbeta CDR3 rearrangement. For each sample, productive Simpson clonality was calculated as the square root of Simpson's diversity index across productive rearrangements. TCRdb took this table from immuneACCESS and kept in-frame rearrangements with V and J called. Such tables lack part of the clones; where checked against another copy, unresolved V genes explain under half of the gap, and the rest is unexplained. V and J calls and clone size are copied from that table; D and trimming were computed from the DNA. The sample table shows around 140,000 clones, and around 81% are seen once. Roughly 9.1% of the sample is held by the ten biggest clonotypes.

The collaborating institutions used their own protocols to collect whole blood in K2EDTA tubes. For TCRbeta analysis, collaborator samples were shipped as frozen whole blood, as isolated PBMCs, or as DNA extracted from either sample type. This sequence originates from a woman between 55 and 75 years old with active or convalescent COVID-19. The sequenced sample was peripheral blood. Rearrangement joined TRBV27 to TRBJ1-6, with TRBD1 perhaps the D gene, on 5 matching bases. CDR3 protein: CASSLFSDTISPLHF. The DNA reads as follows: TGTGCCAGCAGTTTATTTTCGGACACAATTTCACCCCTCCACTTT.